The present T cell receptor beta chain was sequenced within a study of blood T cell repertoires in COVID-19. For the study at large: The samples span acute and convalescent COVID-19 from the United States, Italy and Spain.

Per the study methods: Amplifying reference gene primers gave estimates of nucleated cell counts. The assay was immunoSEQ multiplex PCR, and TCRdb's table has in-frame clones only and misses some. The DNA was the basis for D and trimming; V, J and clone size are from that table. In the table there are some 89,000 clones, approximately 90% of which are singletons. This clone was found once. Germline-derived CDR1 and CDR2 are LGHDT and YNNKEL (reference sequence). The V end was cut by 4 bases, the J end by 3 bases, with 16 bases between. The CDR3 covers 16 residues. Input material: peripheral blood. The J gene is TRBJ1-3, the V gene TRBV3-1 (or the pseudogene TRBV3-2), with a possible D match to TRBD1 (6 bases). The TCR was taken from a human donor in a cohort sampled during active COVID-19. CDR3 residues: CASSRGGGAVGNTIYF. The CDR3 DNA follows: TGTGCCAGCAGCCGCGGTGGGGGGGCAGTTGGAAACACCATATATTTT.